This T cell receptor beta chain was captured by sequencing in a study of blood T cell repertoires in COVID-19. Study at large: Sample material is recorded as cDNA or gDNA derived from T cells, B-cell-depleted T cells, or PBMCs.

J was trimmed by 4 bases and V by 4 bases; bases with no gene match: 6. From germline, CDR1 is ENHRY and CDR2 SYGVKD. The CDR3 loop spans 15 amino acids. Seattle enrolled patients during active infection and tracked them longitudinally. Method: immunoSEQ multiplex PCR; TCRdb's copy keeps in-frame clones and lacks some. The sample has 300,000 to 350,000 clones; roughly nine tenths are singletons. This rearrangement joins TRBV10-3 to TRBJ1-2; TRBD1 aligns across 10 bases. Sequenced input: peripheral blood. The sequence was obtained from a woman aged 55-69 years with COVID-19, enrolled during active disease. This chain's CDR3 is CAISAGQGTSYGYTF. In DNA form, the CDR3 reads TGTGCCATCAGTGCGGGACAGGGGACGAGCTATGGCTACACCTTC.